The 9 T cell receptor beta chains given below trace back to one sample, sequenced in a study of shared clonotypes between healthy human individuals. Some clones are missing from TCRdb's copy, which holds only in-frame ones; the method was immunoSEQ multiplex PCR. The sample has over a million clones; about 80% are singletons. Specimen: memory CD4+ T cells from PBMCs. Subset of the sample: CD45RA-negative fraction. The receptors shown here come from a young man in good health. Some clones in this sample may be carry-over from other donors' samples.

This clone was seen once. The chain carries TRBV5-6 and TRBJ2-3; D perhaps matches TRBD2 (5 bases). V was pared by 4 bases and J by 2 bases, with 14 bases between. The germline V gene encodes CDR1 SGHDT and CDR2 YYEEEE. The CDR3 length is 15 residues. The chain's CDR3 is CASSPPRGYTDTQYF. The CDR3, as DNA: TGTGCCAGCAGCCCCCCCCGGGGATACACAGATACGCAGTATTTT. Together with reference TRBV5-6 and TRBJ2-3, the CDR3 gives the full variable domain: DAGVTQSPTHLIKTRGQQVTLRCSPKSGHDTVSWYQQALGQGPQFIFQYYEEEERQRGNFPDRFSGHQFPNYSSELNVNALLLGDSALYLCASSPPRGYTDTQYFGPGTRLTVL.

The J gene is TRBJ2-1, the V gene TRBV18; 13 bases line up with TRBD2. V dropped 3 bases and J dropped 8; count of bases not matched to a gene: 7. There are 16 residues in the CDR3. Germline lookup yields CDR1 KGHSH and CDR2 LQKENI. The CDR3 nucleotides are TGTGCCAGCTCACCCGGACTAGCGGGAGCTCTGTATGAGCAGTTCTTC. The encoded protein is CASSPGLAGALYEQFF.

The chain carries TRBV7-9 and TRBJ1-2; D is unresolved. V lost 4 bases to trimming and J lost 4 bases, with 13 bases between them. The CDR3 is 14 amino acids. In germline, CDR1 is SEHNR, CDR2 FQNEAQ (reference sequence). The CDR3 loop is CASSSDLWGYGYTF. CDR3 nucleotides: TGTGCCAGCAGCTCGGACCTCTGGGGCTATGGCTACACCTTC.

This clone has only one observation. V usage is TRBV2 and J usage is TRBJ1-2, with no clear D. V was clipped by 3 bases and J by 4 bases, with 15 bases between them. This CDR3 is built from 15 residues. Germline CDR1 reads SNHLY; CDR2 reads FYNNEI. CDR3 region: CASSDRRARGYGYTF. Here the CDR3 DNA reads TGTGCCAGCAGTGATAGAAGGGCCCGGGGCTATGGCTACACCTTC.

As to this clone: Given a much more abundant clone one base away, this may be a read error. Other DNA sequences in the sample encode the same CDR3. The rearrangement links TRBV2 to TRBJ1-5, with TRBD1 identical over 9 bases. The J segment lost 4 bases and the V segment lost 5 bases, leaving 3 bases of the junction unmatched. The CDR3 totals 14 residues. The germline V gene encodes CDR1 SNHLY and CDR2 FYNNEI. This chain's CDR3 is CASSPGTGNQPQHF. In DNA form, the CDR3 reads TGTGCCAGCAGTCCCGGGACAGGGAATCAGCCCCAGCATTTT.

The chain joins TRBV5-4 to TRBJ2-1, with 9 positions matching TRBD2. Trimming cost V 4 bases and J 9 bases; bases outside gene matches: 14. Per the germline V gene, CDR1 is SGHNT and CDR2 is YYREEE (reference sequence). The CDR3 extends over 16 amino acids. The CDR3: CASSPEGGRAIGEQFF. In DNA form, the CDR3 reads TGTGCCAGCAGCCCCGAGGGCGGGAGGGCCATTGGTGAGCAGTTCTTC.

The chain combines TRBV6-5 with TRBJ1-2; TRBD1 aligns across 8 bases. CDR3 length: 13 amino acids. The junction had 8 bases not matched to a gene; V was cut back by 6 bases and J by 8 bases. CDR1 and CDR2 (germline): MNHEY, SVGAGI. In nucleotides, the CDR3 is TGTGCCAGCAGCCTTACAGGGGGAGGCGGCTACACCTTC. Its protein product is CASSLTGGGGYTF.

The chain recombines TRBV6-4 with TRBJ2-7, with D tentatively TRBD2 (6 bases). This CDR3 is built from 15 residues. Germline values: CDR1 MRHNA, CDR2 SNTAGT. Trimming took 3 bases from V and 0 from J, leaving 12 bases between them. The CDR3 is CASSESVGSSYEQYF. The CDR3 DNA sequence: TGTGCCAGCAGTGAATCCGTCGGGAGCTCCTACGAGCAGTACTTC.

V gene TRBV9 combines with J gene TRBJ2-2, with TRBD2 matching over 10 bases. Germline CDR1 and CDR2: SGDLS and YYNGEE. V was clipped by 4 bases and J by 0 bases; unmatched bases: 6. This CDR3 is 17 amino acids long. The CDR3 is CASSMTSGSTNTGELFF. As DNA, the CDR3 is TGTGCCAGCAGCATGACTAGCGGGTCAACGAACACCGGGGAGCTGTTTTTT.